The 6 T cell receptor beta chains listed next were all sequenced from one sample in a study of blood T cells in healthy people across ages. The use of a sample-barcoded 5' primer and a J-beta primer mix characterized a second PCR of about 7 to 12 cycles. Each CDR3 protein gets one entry after TCRdb re-called the 5' RACE reads with MiXCR. Among about 810,000 distinct CDR3 sequences listed, around 36% were seen once. Sequencing input: blood. The receptors were sampled from a young man in good health.

This clonotype was seen only a few times. The V gene is TRBV5-1, the J gene TRBJ2-5; D may be TRBD1 (6 bases). Looked up from germline, CDR1 is SGHRS and CDR2 is YFSETQ. V lost 1 base and J lost 2, with 15 bases in between. The CDR3 sequence is 16 residues long. The CDR3 reads CASSLTGNKLQETQYF. The CDR3 DNA reads TGCGCCAGCAGCTTGACAGGGAACAAACTACAAGAGACCCAGTACTTC.

This clonotype was seen at least ten times. This chain links TRBV12-3 or TRBV12-4 with TRBJ2-7; 7 bases are a match to TRBD1. The CDR3 has 15 amino acids. Trimming at V came to 1 base and at J to 0 bases, leaving 3 bases not matched to a gene. CDR3 sequence: CASSLDTGASYEQYF. CDR3 DNA sequence: TGTGCCAGCAGTTTAGACACAGGGGCCTCCTACGAGCAGTACTTC.

This clonotype was seen repeatedly, ten times or more. The V gene is TRBV7-2, the J gene TRBJ1-5; possible D gene TRBD1, 6 bases. CDR3 size: 16 residues. V gave up 5 bases and J gave up 6 bases, with 20 bases separating them. Germline V lookup: CDR1 SGHTA, CDR2 FQGNSA. This CDR3 is CASSPSGDAASQPQHF. The CDR3 coding sequence is TGTGCCAGCAGCCCCTCAGGGGACGCCGCAAGTCAGCCCCAGCATTTT.

The chain has TRBV7-8 and TRBJ1-2; D possibly corresponds to TRBD1 (5 bases). With 1 base removed from V and 8 bases from J, the gap between germline ends came to 14 bases. This CDR3 has 14 residues. Per the germline V gene, CDR1 is SGHVS and CDR2 is FQNEAQ. CDR3 in DNA: TGTGCCAGCAGCTTAGGGACCGGGGGAGAAGGCTACACCTTC. Its translation is CASSLGTGGEGYTF.

This chain links TRBV20-1 with TRBJ1-5, with TRBD1 matching 8 bases. Unmatched junction bases numbered 5, after V lost 1 base and J lost 9 bases. Germline V lookup: CDR1 DFQATT, CDR2 SNEGSKA (reference sequence). This CDR3 is built from 13 residues. Written as DNA, the CDR3 is TGCAGTGCTAGAGGACAGGGGTTGGGGCCCCAGCATTTT. Translating gives CSARGQGLGPQHF.

Details on this clonotype: This could be a read error, since a much larger clone is one nucleotide away. This chain joins TRBV7-2 and TRBJ2-3, with D perhaps matching TRBD2 (6 bases). Looked up from germline, CDR1 is SGHTA and CDR2 is FQGNSA. V lost 11 bases and J lost 2, with 17 bases in between. This CDR3 comprises 14 residues. In nucleotides, the CDR3 is TGTGCCGGGCGGACTGGCGGGGACACAGATACGCAGTATTTT. Its translation is CAGRTGGDTDTQYF. Supplemented by reference TRBV7-2 and TRBJ2-3, the full variable domain reads GAGVSQSPSNKVTEKGKDVELRCDPISGHTALYWYRQSLGQGLEFLIYFQGNSAPDKSGLPSDRFSAERTGGSVSTLTIQRTQQEDSAVYLCAGRTGGDTDTQYFGPGTRLTVL.